This T cell receptor beta chain stems from a study of cytomegalovirus exposure and HLA in healthy donors. The germline V gene has CDR1 SGHRS and CDR2 YFSETQ. This CDR3 has 15 amino acids. V dropped 5 bases and J dropped 0; count of bases not matched to a gene: 2. Unrecorded immune exposures were likely, despite nominal health at sampling. Study outcomes and limitations: In a later analysis, TCR association rates varied by HLA locus: DRB1 most, HLA-C fewest.

The PCR contained 60 Vbeta and 13 Jbeta primers. The protocol was immunoSEQ multiplex PCR, while the TCRdb copy is restricted to in-frame clones and leaves out a portion. This table has 100,000 to 150,000 clones, 80% appearing once. The count of this clone is one. The antigen is not known. The clonotype was recovered from a man younger than 45 in good health and CMV-seronegative. V and J are TRBV5-1 and TRBJ2-2, with TRBD2 identical over 9 bases. Sequenced: PBMCs. CDR3 sequence: CASRTSGSNTGELFF. CDR3 nucleotide sequence: TGCGCCAGCAGGACTAGCGGTTCGAACACCGGGGAGCTGTTTTTT.